What follows describes a single T cell receptor (beta chain). Its antigen is unknown. No base qualities exist here, and no much larger clone lies one base off it. This record belongs to a study of sequential checkpoint blockade in melanoma (dated by TCRdb to between 2017 and 2020). Turning to the overall study: In a 1:1 randomization, patients received either first-line nivolumab then ipilimumab (arm A) or ipilimumab then nivolumab (arm B). Both trial sequences were followed by maintenance nivolumab. Beyond this particular receptor, the publication reports: The model for predicting response that combines TCR metrics with mutation burden needs to be validated in larger, independent patient cohorts.

The immunoSEQ Assay was used to immunosequence TCRbeta CDR3 regions from genomic DNA. Genomic DNA was amplified by bias-controlled multiplex PCR before high-throughput sequencing. The source study handled its data this way. To quantify the absolute abundance of each unique TCRbeta CDR3 region, the sequences were collapsed and filtered. Clonality, defined as 1 minus Pielou's evenness, was calculated using only productive rearrangements. A previously published method was used to identify clones with significantly greater frequencies in on-treatment samples than in baseline samples. TCRdb provides this immuneACCESS table in a form limited to in-frame rearrangements. Some clones are lacking; in checked studies, under half of them reflect an unresolved V gene, and why the rest are absent is not known. V, J and clone size derive from that table, while D and trimming were established from the DNA sequence. The sample has approximately 37,000 clones on record, roughly four fifths of them singletons. 4.5% to 7% of the sample rests with the top ten.

The treatment or condition label for this specimen denotes: randomized to nivolumab then ipilimumab (arm A) or the reverse (arm B). None of the trial patients had been given prior DNA-damaging chemotherapy. A FACS Aria II flow cytometer was used to sort live CD3+CD8+ cells that were negative for CD19 and CD56 from thawed PBMCs. CheckMate 064, a randomized, open-label phase II trial of sequential checkpoint blockade, was the source of the samples, all of which came from patients with melanoma. Leukapheresis was used to collect peripheral blood mononuclear cells, which were then purified with Ficoll-Paque and frozen in human serum with about 10% DMSO. Right after sorting, the blood CD3+CD8+ cells were verified to be >95% pure, and DNA extraction followed. Sequences SSHAT (CDR1) and FNYEAQ (CDR2) are obtained from the germline V gene (reference sequence). The CDR3, from cysteine to phenylalanine, totals 12 residues. Just the 36-base CDR3 DNA is kept, in frame starting at base 1. V is reduced by 4 bases and J by 7 bases, leaving a spacing of 10 bases between them.

Recombination linked TRBV7-7 to TRBJ2-5; no D gene can be assigned with confidence. Sequencing was performed on CD8+ T cells sorted from blood (inferred from file names), taken from a patient given nivolumab and ipilimumab in sequence. The sequence was obtained from a human donor with melanoma. The nucleotides are TGTGCCAGCAGCTCTTTGTCGGGGACCCAGTACTTC. Translation gives CASSSLSGTQYF.